The 2 T cell receptor beta chains below come from one sample, sequenced in a study of tumor and adjacent non-tumor tissue in lung cancer (dated by TCRdb to the late 2010s). The method behind the library was multiplex PCR. Instrument used: Illumina HiSeq 2500. TCRbeta libraries were constructed through three rounds of nested PCR with primers (Table S4) according to protocols adapted from ARM-PCR. TCRdb cleaned the public reads at Q25 with fastp, built clones with MiXCR and kept in-frame beta chains. Rows with a matching CDR3 protein are joined into one entry that keeps the most common DNA and genes. Counted in this sample were roughly 82,000 distinct CDR3 sequences; 65% to 80% of them appeared once. 20% to 25% of the sample is in the top ten clones. Bulk unsorted tissue served as the source for RNA extraction, and RNA quality was assessed using a NanoDrop ND-1000 and an Agilent 2100. Distant non-tumor tissue taken more than 3 cm from the tumor edge was used as the normal lung sample.

The sample was distant non-tumor lung tissue. These receptors all stem from a woman between 45 and 65 years old with non-small cell lung cancer.

This clonotype was detected once. The junction departs from the called germline gene at one end, perhaps through a read error. The CDR3 here is CASSLGGVVGLGEQLF. CDR3 coding DNA: TGTGCCAGCAGCCTCGGTGGGGTAGTGGGATTAGGTGAGCAGCTCTTC. This chain joins TRBV11-2 and TRBJ2-1; no firm D call. The CDR3 is 16 amino acids. The germline gives CDR1 SGHAT, CDR2 FQNNGV. Full variable domain (missing parts from reference TRBV11-2 and TRBJ2-1): EAGVAQSPRYKIIEKRQSVAFWCNPISGHATLYWYQQILGQGPKLLIQFQNNGVVDDSQLPKDRFSAERLKGVDSTLKIQPAKLEDSAVYLCASSLGGVVGLGEQLFGPGTRLTVL.

A remark on this clonotype: Given the absence of the conserved phenylalanine or tryptophan at the CDR3 end, a read error is likely. This chain uses TRBV24-1 with TRBJ2-2; D unclear. This CDR3 spans 15 amino acids. Trimming shortened V by 0 bases and J by 5 bases, and 9 bases separated the two germline ends. The germline V gene has CDR1 KGHDR and CDR2 SFDVKD. This CDR3 reads CATSDLLLRTGELFL. The CDR3 region has the DNA TGTGCCACCAGTGATTTGCTGTTACGGACCGGGGAGCTGTTTCTT.